The TCR beta chain under discussion was sequenced for a study of blood T cell repertoires in COVID-19. Study as a whole: Samples taken during acute and convalescent COVID-19 were collected in the United States, Italy and Spain. The cDNA or gDNA used as material had been derived from T cells, B-cell-depleted T cells, or PBMCs.

Using immunoSEQ multiplex PCR, the repertoire was profiled, and TCRdb retains in-frame clones only, with some absent. The sample lists 15,000 or so clones; around nine tenths were seen once. CDR3 size: 17 residues. CDR1 is WSHSY and CDR2 is SAAADI in the germline V gene. After removal of 2 bases from V and 4 bases from J, the junction contained 11 bases not matched to a gene. The chain uses TRBV10-2 and TRBJ1-2, with 9 bases that match TRBD1. This sequence originates from a woman aged 70-85 years in a cohort sampled during active or convalescent COVID-19. Sequenced material: peripheral blood. The CDR3 loop reads CASSERPTGGQIYGYTF. In DNA, the CDR3 is TGCGCCAGCAGTGAGAGACCAACAGGGGGCCAGATCTATGGCTACACCTTC.